This T cell receptor beta chain appears in the sequencing data of a study of vaccination and CD4 T cells after COVID-19. Study details: Subjects got two shots of BNT162b2 or mRNA-1273 vaccine. Cells were stimulated with overlapping spike peptides from SARS-CoV-2, HCoV-NL63, HCoV-OC43 and HCoV-229E.

The Oncomine TCR Beta short-read assay sequenced DNA from cultured CD4+ T cells. MiXCR, applied by TCRdb to the PCR reads, yields one record per CDR3 protein. This sample has 25,000 to 30,000 distinct CDR3 sequences; around two fifths occur once, and the top ten carry roughly 4.9%. Time point specified: late sampling 161 to 241 days after vaccination in three convalescent patients. Treatment indicated: roughly nine-day PBMC culture with coronavirus spike peptide pools or control peptides (ViraFEST assay). It was on days 3 and 7 that half the medium was replaced with fresh IL-2 medium. The germline V gene encodes CDR1 DFQATT and CDR2 SNEGSKA (reference sequence). V was clipped by 4 bases and J by 5 bases, with 14 bases between them. CDR3 length: 14 residues. This clonotype was detected a few times. Its target is unknown.

The TCR originated in a human donor who had recovered from COVID-19. V usage is TRBV20-1 and J usage is TRBJ2-2; tentatively, D is TRBD2 (6 bases). The sample here was CD4+ T cells from blood, cultured in vitro, taken about 7 months after SARS-CoV-2 vaccination. CDR3 nucleotides: TGCAGTGCTACTACATCCAGCGGGACCGGGGAGCTGTTTTTT. This sequence encodes CSATTSSGTGELFF.